Shown below are 15 T cell receptor beta chains from a single sample sequenced in a study of blood T cell repertoires in COVID-19. Clones were sequenced by immunoSEQ multiplex PCR, and TCRdb holds only the in-frame ones, with some missing. The sample holds 130,000 or so clones, approximately 89% seen once. Sequencing input: peripheral blood. Receptors originate from a human donor in a cohort sampled during active COVID-19.

The chain links TRBV30 to TRBJ2-1, with TRBD2 matching 7 bases. Looked up from germline, CDR1 is GTSNPN and CDR2 is SVGIG (reference sequence). CDR3 length: 11 residues. V was pared by 8 bases and J by 10 bases, with 8 bases of the junction left unmatched. The CDR3 DNA is TGTGCCCAAGGGGAGGGGCCCGAGCAGTTCTTC. It specifies CAQGEGPEQFF. Combining the CDR3 with reference TRBV30 and TRBJ2-1 gives the whole variable domain SQTIHQWPATLVQPVGSPLSLECTVEGTSNPNLYWYRQAAGRGLQLLFYSVGIGQISSEVPQNLSASRPQDRQFILSSKKLLLSDSGFYLCAQGEGPEQFFGPGTRLTVL.

The chain uses TRBV15 and TRBJ1-5; no firm D call. V lost 3 bases and J lost 5, with 14 bases in between. The CDR3 spans 15 residues. CDR1 and CDR2 (germline): LNHNV, YYDKDF (reference sequence). DNA of the CDR3: TGTGCCACCAGCAGTTTTAGGGAGGGCGATCAGCCCCAGCATTTT. Its translation is CATSSFREGDQPQHF. Variable domain in full (rest from reference TRBV15 and TRBJ1-5): DAMVIQNPRYQVTQFGKPVTLSCSQTLNHNVMYWYQQKSSQAPKLLFHYYDKDFNNEADTPDNFQSRRPNTSFCFLDIRSPGLGDTAMYLCATSSFREGDQPQHFGDGTRLSIL.

V and J are TRBV5-5 and TRBJ1-1; perhaps TRBD1 as D (5 bases). The germline V gene has CDR1 SGHKS and CDR2 YYEKEE (reference sequence). The CDR3 is 15 residues long. Trimming stripped 4 bases from V and 3 bases from J, with 16 bases between. The CDR3 DNA reads TGTGCCAGCAGCAGGTTGGCAGGGAGGGACACTGAAGCTTTCTTT. The encoded protein is CASSRLAGRDTEAFF.

V is TRBV11-3 and J is TRBJ2-1; TRBD2 matches at 7 bases. Germline V gene data show CDR1 as SGHNT and CDR2 as YENEEA. CDR3 length equals 17 residues. V trimming: 5 bases; J trimming: 1 base; junction bases outside the gene matches: 11. The CDR3 DNA reads as TGTGCCAGCAGCCCCCGACCTCCAGCGGGGTCCTACAATGAGCAGTTCTTC. Protein product: CASSPRPPAGSYNEQFF.

The V gene is TRBV18, the J gene TRBJ1-3; D remains unclear. The length of the CDR3 is 15 residues. The V and J ends lost 2 bases and 4 bases respectively, with 12 bases between them. Germline V CDR1 and CDR2: KGHSH, LQKENI. DNA for the CDR3: TGTGCCAGCTCACCATCGAGGATGTTAGGAAACACCATATATTTT. As protein: CASSPSRMLGNTIYF.

By sample fraction, this clone is medium-sized. This chain connects TRBV11-3 to TRBJ2-1; TRBD2 might be the D (5 bases). Per the germline V gene, CDR1 is SGHNT and CDR2 is YENEEA. The CDR3 covers 15 residues. The ends were cut back, 0 bases at V and 4 bases at J, with 10 bases in the middle. The CDR3 loop is CASSLDVLAYNEQFF. The DNA for the CDR3 is TGTGCCAGCAGCTTAGATGTCCTAGCTTACAATGAGCAGTTCTTC. The variable domain in full, completed from reference TRBV11-3 and TRBJ2-1, reads EAGVVQSPRYKIIEKKQPVAFWCNPISGHNTLYWYLQNLGQGPELLIRYENEEAVDDSQLPKDRFSAERLKGVDSTLKIQPAELGDSAVYLCASSLDVLAYNEQFFGPGTRLTVL.

For the CDR3, the DNA is TGTGCCAGCCAACCACGGAGCAACTCCGAGCAGTACTTC. Encoded protein: CASQPRSNSEQYF. The rearrangement uses TRBV3-1 (or the pseudogene TRBV3-2) and TRBJ2-7; unclear D gene. CDR1 LGHDT and CDR2 YNNKEL come from the germline V gene (reference sequence). The ends were cut back, 8 bases at V and 6 bases at J, with 17 bases in the middle. This CDR3 is 13 amino acids long.

DNA for the CDR3: TGTGCCAGTAGTCCCAGCAGGACAGGGAATAGCAATCAGCCCCAGCATTTT. Its translation is CASSPSRTGNSNQPQHF. This rearrangement joins TRBV19 to TRBJ1-5, with 8 nucleotides matching TRBD1. Per the germline V gene, CDR1 is LNHDA and CDR2 is SQIVND (reference sequence). The junction had 9 bases not matched to a gene; V was cut back by 5 bases and J by 0 bases. The CDR3 contains 17 residues.

This rearrangement joins TRBV7-2 to TRBJ2-1; TRBD2 might be the D (5 bases). Trimming pared 3 bases from V and 2 bases from J, leaving 11 bases between. Per the germline V gene, CDR1 is SGHTA and CDR2 is FQGNSA. The CDR3 totals 15 residues. CDR3 region: CASSFRRGTYNEQFF. The CDR3 region has the DNA TGTGCCAGCAGCTTCCGTCGGGGAACCTACAATGAGCAGTTCTTC.

The CDR3 spells CATTEGRNTGELFF. Written as DNA, the CDR3 is TGTGCCACCACCGAGGGCAGGAACACCGGGGAGCTGTTTTTT. This rearrangement joins TRBV24-1 to TRBJ2-2; tentative D call: TRBD2 (5 bases). Trimming shortened V by 8 bases and J by 1 base, and 10 bases separated the two germline ends. The CDR3 covers 14 residues. CDR1 and CDR2 (germline): KGHDR, SFDVKD.

This clone was seen just once. The chain has TRBV10-2 and TRBJ2-5, with TRBD1 identical over 10 bases. There are 15 residues in the CDR3. V dropped 7 bases and J dropped 1; count of bases not matched to a gene: 6. From germline, CDR1 is WSHSY and CDR2 SAAADI. The CDR3 region has the DNA TGCGCCAGCAAGGGACAGGGGTATTCCCAAGAGACCCAGTACTTC. It encodes CASKGQGYSQETQYF.

The rearrangement uses TRBV27 and TRBJ1-1; 7 bases are a match to TRBD1. Losses at the gene ends were 6 bases for V and 1 base for J; bases not matched to a gene: 5. Germline-derived CDR1 and CDR2 are MNHEY and SMNVEV (reference sequence). The CDR3 spans 14 residues. CDR3 coding DNA: TGTGCCAGCAGAACACAGGGGCAGAACACTGAAGCTTTCTTT. Protein sequence: CASRTQGQNTEAFF.

The genes are TRBV5-4 and TRBJ2-7, with D possibly being TRBD2 (6 bases). V was shortened by 0 bases and J by 1 base, with 14 bases between the two germline ends. The CDR3 runs to 16 residues. Germline CDR1 is SGHNT and CDR2 is YYREEE (reference sequence). In DNA form, the CDR3 reads TGTGCCAGCAGCTTGGCTAGCGACACCCTTTCCTACGAGCAGTACTTC. It is translated as CASSLASDTLSYEQYF.

The rearrangement uses TRBV7-2 and TRBJ2-1; TRBD1 might be the D (5 bases). The CDR3 is 14 residues long. Germline V lookup: CDR1 SGHTA, CDR2 FQGNSA. Trimming stripped 1 base from V and 6 bases from J, with 10 bases between. This CDR3 reads CASSLDAGRNEQFF. For the CDR3, the DNA is TGTGCCAGCAGCTTAGATGCAGGGCGCAATGAGCAGTTCTTC.

This chain uses TRBV7-2 with TRBJ1-2; 7 bases fit TRBD1. V lost 3 bases, J lost 4 bases, and 5 bases stayed unmatched. Germline V lookup: CDR1 SGHTA, CDR2 FQGNSA. The CDR3 sequence is 14 residues long. CDR3 in DNA: TGTGCCAGCAGCTTCGGAGGGGGCAGCTATGGCTACACCTTC. Residues: CASSFGGGSYGYTF.